This T cell receptor (beta chain) stems from a study of shared clonotypes between healthy human individuals. Every immunoSEQ plate was one replicate of a subset's evenly spread DNA. Using immunoSEQ multiplex PCR, the repertoire was profiled, and TCRdb retains in-frame clones only, with some absent. The sample includes roughly 2.2 million clones, about 92% of them seen just once. The CDR3 runs to 14 residues. Germline CDR1 and CDR2: SGHVS and FQNEAQ. With 5 bases removed from V and 8 bases from J, the gap between germline ends came to 16 bases. The sample consisted of naive CD4+ T cells from PBMCs. The subset was: CD45RA+ positively selected. The sequence derives from a man aged 18 to 29 in good health. Some clones in this sample may be carry-over from other donors' samples. The chain carries TRBV7-8 and TRBJ2-1; D not resolved. The CDR3 loop is CASSPSLPSHEQFF. DNA for the CDR3: TGTGCCAGCAGCCCATCACTACCCTCTCATGAGCAGTTCTTC.